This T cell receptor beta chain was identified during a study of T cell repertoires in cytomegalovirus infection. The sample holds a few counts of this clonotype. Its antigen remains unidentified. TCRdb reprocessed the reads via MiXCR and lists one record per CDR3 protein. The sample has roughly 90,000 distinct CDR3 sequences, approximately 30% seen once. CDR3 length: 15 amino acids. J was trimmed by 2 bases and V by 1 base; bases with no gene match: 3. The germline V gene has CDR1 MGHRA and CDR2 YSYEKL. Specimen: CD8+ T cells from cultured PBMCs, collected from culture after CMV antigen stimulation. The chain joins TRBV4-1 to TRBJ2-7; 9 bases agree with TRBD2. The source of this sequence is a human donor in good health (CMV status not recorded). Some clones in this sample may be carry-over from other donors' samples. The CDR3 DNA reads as TGCGCCAGCAGCCAAGCCAGCGGGGGGACCTACGAGCAGTACTTC. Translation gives CASSQASGGTYEQYF.